The next 9 T cell receptor beta chains were all read from a single sample in a study of T-cell reconstitution after alpha-beta-depleted transplantation in children. Using unique molecular identifiers, the investigators prepared the TCRbeta library. TCRdb called the PCR reads again in MiXCR, with one record for every CDR3 protein. The table has about a million distinct CDR3 sequences, around 30% seen once. The sample here was PBMCs, mostly from graft donor cells, taken 360 days after TCRalphabeta/CD19-depleted stem cell transplant. These receptors came from a boy less than two years old who had a stem cell transplant for SCID, so the T cells may come from the graft donor.

The J gene is TRBJ2-7, the V gene TRBV9; D tentatively reads TRBD1 or TRBD2 (5 bases each). V was cut by 2 bases and J by 4 bases, with 16 bases left in between. Germline V gives CDR1 SGDLS, CDR2 YYNGEE. CDR3 length: 15 residues. Written as DNA, the CDR3 is TGTGCCAGCAGCGTTGCCGGGGCTTCCTATTACGAGCAGTACTTC. Translation: CASSVAGASYYEQYF.

This clonotype turned up a few times. V usage is TRBV6-5 and J usage is TRBJ2-7; 9 bases match TRBD1. V shed 4 bases, J shed 6 bases, and the junction held 4 bases outside the gene matches. The CDR3 has 13 amino acids. Looked up from germline, CDR1 is MNHEY and CDR2 is SVGAGI. CDR3 protein: CASSWGQGGEQYF. As DNA, the CDR3 is TGTGCCAGCAGTTGGGGACAGGGAGGCGAGCAGTACTTC.

This clonotype has just one count. V and J are TRBV20-1 and TRBJ2-1, with 9 bases aligning to TRBD1. Per germline, CDR1 DFQATT and CDR2 SNEGSKA (reference sequence). This CDR3 spans 17 amino acids. The ends lost 0 bases at V and 3 bases at J; junction bases unmatched: 9. The CDR3 DNA follows: TGCAGTGCTAGAGACGTGGAAGGGACAGGGTACTACAATGAGCAGTTCTTC. It yields the protein CSARDVEGTGYYNEQFF.

Ten or more counts support this clonotype. V gene TRBV5-1 combines with J gene TRBJ2-5; TRBD2 aligns across 8 bases. This CDR3 spans 18 amino acids. The germline V gene encodes CDR1 SGHRS and CDR2 YFSETQ. V was pared by 4 bases and J by 3 bases, with 17 bases of the junction left unmatched. The CDR3 here is CASSPAGGSTTRKETQYF. For the CDR3, the DNA is TGCGCCAGCAGCCCGGCGGGAGGAAGTACTACGCGCAAAGAGACCCAGTACTTC.

V gene TRBV28 combines with J gene TRBJ2-3; tentatively, D is TRBD2 (7 bases). V lost 6 bases to trimming and J lost 6 bases, with 16 bases between them. Per germline, CDR1 MDHEN and CDR2 SYDVKM. This CDR3 is 14 amino acids long. The CDR3 reads CASRGGAGRDTQYF. The CDR3, as DNA: TGTGCCAGCAGGGGGGGGGCCGGTAGGGATACGCAGTATTTT. Looking up the rest from reference TRBV28 and TRBJ2-3 gives the full variable domain: DVKVTQSSRYLVKRTGEKVFLECVQDMDHENMFWYRQDPGLGLRLIYFSYDVKMKEKGDIPEGYSVSREKKERFSLILESASTNQTSMYLCASRGGAGRDTQYFGPGTRLTVL.

For this clonotype: One end of the junction varies from germline; a read error may be responsible. The J gene is TRBJ2-5, the V gene TRBV20-1; 7 bases map to TRBD2. Germline V lookup: CDR1 DFQATT, CDR2 SNEGSKA (reference sequence). This CDR3 comprises 10 residues. As DNA, the CDR3 is TGCAGTGCAAGGGAGGGGACCCAGTGCTTC. Translating gives CSAREGTQCF.

V is TRBV12-3 or TRBV12-4 and J is TRBJ2-7; D is possibly TRBD1 (5 bases). The CDR3 runs 16 residues. V was trimmed by 5 bases and J by 1 base, leaving 18 bases between them. The CDR3 DNA is TGTGCCAGCAGTCGTCGACTTCAAGGGGCTTCCTACGAGCAGTACTTC. Translated, it gives CASSRRLQGASYEQYF.

The genes are TRBV10-2 and TRBJ2-7; TRBD1 might be the D (5 bases). CDR1 and CDR2 (germline): WSHSY, SAAADI. Trimming stripped 6 bases from V and 2 bases from J, with 11 bases between. The CDR3 extends over 13 amino acids. Here the CDR3 DNA reads TGCGCCAGCAGCAGGGTAGGCGCCTACGAGCAGTACTTC. Protein sequence: CASSRVGAYEQYF.

A few counts support this clonotype. The V call is TRBV15, the J call TRBJ1-5; no reliable D call. This CDR3 spans 15 amino acids. V lost 0 bases, J lost 0 bases, and 6 bases lay in between. Germline V gives CDR1 LNHNV, CDR2 YYDKDF (reference sequence). CDR3 DNA sequence: TGTGCCACCAGCAGAGATGGGCATAGCAATCAGCCCCAGCATTTT. It codes for CATSRDGHSNQPQHF.